This T cell receptor (beta chain) was sequenced in a study of EBV T-cell therapy then PD-1 blockade in nasopharyngeal carcinoma listed by TCRdb under 2021. As concerns this clone: The clone's antigen remains unknown. Base qualities are not provided; no much larger clone lies one nucleotide away.

The treatment or condition tag for this specimen amounts to: AdE1-LMPpoly-expanded autologous EBV-specific T-cell therapy followed by anti-PD-1 nivolumab. Genomic DNA was extracted from sorted cells using the Qiagen DNeasy Kit. The immunoSEQ platform was used for deep sequencing of the TCR beta chain. The paper's processing steps were these. Repertoire data analysis was performed with the immunoSEQ Analyzer software. The table comes from immuneACCESS by way of TCRdb, which keeps in-frame sequences with V and J called. Part of the clones is missing from these tables; in studies checked, under half for an unresolved V gene and the rest for unknown reasons. The V and J calls and clone size come from that table; D and trimming were worked out from the DNA. The sample table shows tens of thousands of clones, and over 75% are seen once. The ten largest clones take up approximately 30% of the sample. From the cysteine through the phenylalanine, the CDR3 covers 14 amino acids. Only the CDR3 portion is preserved as DNA: 42 bases, with reading frame beginning at the first base. V lost 9 bases and J lost 4 bases, and the count of bases not matched to a germline gene is 7. CDR1 and CDR2, per the germline V gene, are SNHLY and FYNNEI.

Source: CD8+ T cells from blood, taken at roughly day 65 from a patient whose treatment included autologous EBV-specific T cells and nivolumab. This TCR derives from a middle-aged man with nasopharyngeal carcinoma. This sequence uses TRBV2 and TRBJ1-5, and 9 junctional nucleotides match TRBD1. DNA sequence: TGTGCCAGAGGGGCCGGGACAGGGAATCAGCCCCAGCATTTT. It translates to CARGAGTGNQPQHF. This CDR3, with the reference TRBV2 and TRBJ1-5 proteins standing in past its ends, gives the full variable domain EPEVTQTPSHQVTQMGQEVILRCVPISNHLYFYWYRQILGQKVEFLVSFYNNEISEKSEIFDDQFSVERPDGSNFTLKIRSTKLEDSAMYFCARGAGTGNQPQHFGDGTRLSIL.